The rows below give T cell receptor beta chains drawn from one sample of a study of Tregs in tolerant kidney transplant recipients. The protocol was immunoSEQ multiplex PCR, while the TCRdb copy is restricted to in-frame clones and leaves out a portion. The sample lists 20,000 to 25,000 clones; approximately 84% were seen once. The sequencing here drew on CD8+ T cells from blood (PBMCs), taken 6 months after the transplant. The receptors stem from a human patient who received a combined kidney and bone marrow transplant. Some of these T cells may belong to the graft donor. Both conserved end residues are part of each CDR3. D genes are given only for firm matches. Expanded clones get a size class; other rows say once, few or many, or leave the size out.

clone size: -; D gene: -; CDR3 length: 15; V gene: TRBV6-1; J gene: TRBJ2-7; CDR3 protein: CASSEAWGVSYEQYF; CDR3 DNA: TGTGCCAGCAGTGAAGCTTGGGGGGTAAGCTACGAGCAGTACTTC
clone size: -; D gene: -; CDR3 length: 14; V gene: TRBV6-5; J gene: TRBJ1-5; CDR3 protein: CASSPITSNQPQHF; CDR3 DNA: TGTGCCAGCAGCCCTATAACGAGCAATCAGCCCCAGCATTTT
clone size: -; D gene: -; CDR3 length: 16; V gene: TRBV21-1; J gene: TRBJ2-2; CDR3 protein: CASSKGEGLGTGELFF; CDR3 DNA: TGTGCCAGCAGCAAAGGTGAGGGCCTCGGAACCGGGGAGCTGTTTTTT
clone size: few; D gene: -; CDR3 length: 16; V gene: TRBV7-9; J gene: TRBJ2-7; CDR3 protein: CASSLIYQGSPYEQYF; CDR3 DNA: TGTGCCAGCAGCTTAATTTATCAGGGTAGCCCCTACGAGCAGTACTTC
clone size: -; D gene: TRBD2; CDR3 length: 16; V gene: TRBV19; J gene: TRBJ2-3; CDR3 protein: CASSSGTGGVTDTQYF; CDR3 DNA: TGTGCCAGTAGTAGTGGGACGGGGGGAGTCACAGATACGCAGTATTTT
clone size: -; D gene: TRBD1; CDR3 length: 14; V gene: TRBV29-1; J gene: TRBJ1-2; CDR3 protein: CSVSGGQGSYGYTF; CDR3 DNA: TGCAGCGTTTCCGGCGGACAGGGGAGCTATGGCTACACCTTC
clone size: -; D gene: TRBD1; CDR3 length: 17; V gene: TRBV7-6; J gene: TRBJ2-3; CDR3 protein: CASSLGVPIGGKDTQYF; CDR3 DNA: TGTGCCAGCAGCTTAGGGGTGCCGATAGGGGGCAAGGATACGCAGTATTTT
clone size: -; D gene: -; CDR3 length: 12; V gene: TRBV9; J gene: TRBJ2-2; CDR3 protein: CASSILTGELFF; CDR3 DNA: TGTGCCAGCAGTATCCTCACCGGGGAGCTGTTTTTT
clone size: -; D gene: TRBD1; CDR3 length: 12; V gene: TRBV27; J gene: TRBJ1-4; CDR3 protein: CASRTGAEKLFF; CDR3 DNA: TGTGCCAGCAGAACAGGGGCCGAAAAACTGTTTTTT
clone size: few; D gene: -; CDR3 length: 12; V gene: TRBV4-1; J gene: TRBJ1-1; CDR3 protein: CASSDTGTEAFF; CDR3 DNA: TGCGCCAGCAGCGATACGGGGACTGAAGCTTTCTTT
clone size: few; D gene: TRBD1; CDR3 length: 16; V gene: TRBV6-9; J gene: TRBJ1-2; CDR3 protein: CASSYSMTGEYYGYTF; CDR3 DNA: TGTGCCAGCAGTTACTCGATGACAGGGGAATACTATGGCTACACCTTC
clone size: few; D gene: -; CDR3 length: 14; V gene: TRBV9; J gene: TRBJ1-1; CDR3 protein: CASSVARGGTEAFF; CDR3 DNA: TGTGCCAGCAGCGTCGCCAGGGGTGGGACTGAAGCTTTCTTT
clone size: -; D gene: -; CDR3 length: 14; V gene: TRBV4-3; J gene: TRBJ2-1; CDR3 protein: CASSGSRYYNEQFF; CDR3 DNA: TGCGCCAGCAGCGGTTCGCGATACTACAATGAGCAGTTCTTC
clone size: -; D gene: -; CDR3 length: 21; V gene: TRBV21-1; J gene: TRBJ2-1; CDR3 protein: CASSNQGTSGSATISYNEQFF; CDR3 DNA: TGTGCCAGCAGCAACCAAGGGACTAGCGGGAGTGCCACCATCTCCTACAATGAGCAGTTCTTC
clone size: -; D gene: -; CDR3 length: 15; V gene: TRBV4-2; J gene: TRBJ2-7; CDR3 protein: CASSLLQDLSYEQYF; CDR3 DNA: TGTGCCAGCAGCCTATTACAGGATCTCTCCTACGAGCAGTACTTC
clone size: -; D gene: -; CDR3 length: 15; V gene: TRBV4-1; J gene: TRBJ2-5; CDR3 protein: CASSLRWGGQETQYF; CDR3 DNA: TGCGCCAGCAGCCTACGCTGGGGAGGCCAAGAGACCCAGTACTTC
clone size: few; D gene: -; CDR3 length: 14; V gene: TRBV9; J gene: TRBJ1-1; CDR3 protein: CASSVQWQNTEAFF; CDR3 DNA: TGTGCCAGCAGCGTCCAATGGCAGAACACTGAAGCTTTCTTT
clone size: -; D gene: TRBD1; CDR3 length: 14; V gene: TRBV29-1; J gene: TRBJ2-7; CDR3 protein: CSVPKTGDPWGQYF; CDR3 DNA: TGCAGCGTTCCCAAGACAGGGGATCCCTGGGGGCAGTACTTC
clone size: -; D gene: TRBD2; CDR3 length: 14; V gene: TRBV7-3; J gene: TRBJ2-7; CDR3 protein: CASSFASGSYEQYF; CDR3 DNA: TGTGCCAGCAGCTTCGCTAGCGGGAGCTACGAGCAGTACTTC
clone size: -; D gene: -; CDR3 length: 18; V gene: TRBV7-3; J gene: TRBJ2-3; CDR3 protein: CASSLMWRGGIGTDTQYF; CDR3 DNA: TGTGCCAGCAGCTTAATGTGGAGGGGGGGTATCGGCACAGATACGCAGTATTTT
clone size: -; D gene: -; CDR3 length: 20; V gene: TRBV28; J gene: TRBJ2-3; CDR3 protein: CASSSPWTREVGGVTDTQYF; CDR3 DNA: TGTGCCAGCAGTTCCCCGTGGACTAGGGAAGTAGGGGGTGTCACAGATACGCAGTATTTT
clone size: -; D gene: -; CDR3 length: 14; V gene: TRBV2; J gene: TRBJ1-2; CDR3 protein: CASSELAVNYGYTF; CDR3 DNA: TGTGCCAGCAGTGAATTGGCAGTAAACTATGGCTACACCTTC
clone size: -; D gene: TRBD2; CDR3 length: 14; V gene: TRBV2; J gene: TRBJ2-2; CDR3 protein: CASNLAGGIGELFF; CDR3 DNA: TGTGCCAGCAACCTAGCGGGGGGGATCGGGGAGCTGTTTTTT
clone size: -; D gene: TRBD1; CDR3 length: 16; V gene: TRBV2; J gene: TRBJ1-5; CDR3 protein: CASSDPDRGYNQPQHF; CDR3 DNA: TGTGCCAGCAGTGATCCGGACAGGGGGTACAATCAGCCCCAGCATTTT
clone size: -; D gene: -; CDR3 length: 18; V gene: TRBV4-1; J gene: TRBJ2-6; CDR3 protein: CASSQKGDIGSGANVLTF; CDR3 DNA: TGCGCCAGCAGCCAAAAGGGGGACATTGGCTCTGGGGCCAACGTCCTGACTTTC
clone size: -; D gene: -; CDR3 length: 16; V gene: TRBV27; J gene: TRBJ2-7; CDR3 protein: CASSLSGGSATYEQYF; CDR3 DNA: TGTGCCAGCAGTTTATCGGGGGGTAGCGCCACCTACGAGCAGTACTTC
clone size: -; D gene: -; CDR3 length: 13; V gene: TRBV6-5; J gene: TRBJ2-7; CDR3 protein: CASSEGLSYEQYF; CDR3 DNA: TGTGCCAGCAGTGAAGGACTCAGCTACGAGCAGTACTTC
clone size: -; D gene: TRBD1; CDR3 length: 14; V gene: TRBV28; J gene: TRBJ2-1; CDR3 protein: CASQSGQGESEQFF; CDR3 DNA: TGTGCCAGCCAAAGCGGACAGGGAGAGAGTGAGCAGTTCTTC
clone size: few; D gene: -; CDR3 length: 15; V gene: TRBV19; J gene: TRBJ1-4; CDR3 protein: CASSIVGGSHEKLFF; CDR3 DNA: TGTGCCAGTAGTATAGTTGGGGGCTCCCATGAAAAACTGTTTTTT
clone size: -; D gene: TRBD1; CDR3 length: 16; V gene: TRBV4-1; J gene: TRBJ1-5; CDR3 protein: CASSQGQGHGNQPQHF; CDR3 DNA: TGCGCCAGCAGCCAAGGACAGGGGCATGGCAATCAGCCCCAGCATTTT
clone size: once; D gene: -; CDR3 length: 16; V gene: TRBV7-9; J gene: TRBJ1-2; CDR3 protein: CASSQDYAEAVYGYTF; CDR3 DNA: TGTGCCAGCAGCCAAGATTACGCGGAAGCGGTCTATGGCTACACCTTC
clone size: once; D gene: TRBD1; CDR3 length: 14; V gene: TRBV6-4; J gene: TRBJ2-3; CDR3 protein: CASSEAGGTDTQYF; CDR3 DNA: TGTGCCAGCAGTGAGGCAGGGGGAACAGATACGCAGTATTTT
clone size: -; D gene: TRBD2; CDR3 length: 17; V gene: TRBV4-3; J gene: TRBJ2-3; CDR3 protein: CASSQASGLAGSDTQYF; CDR3 DNA: TGCGCCAGCAGCCAAGCTTCGGGACTAGCGGGCTCAGATACGCAGTATTTT
clone size: -; D gene: -; CDR3 length: 14; V gene: TRBV4-2; J gene: TRBJ1-1; CDR3 protein: CASSQDIENTEAFF; CDR3 DNA: TGTGCCAGCAGCCAAGATATAGAGAACACTGAAGCTTTCTTT
clone size: few; D gene: TRBD1; CDR3 length: 13; V gene: TRBV30; J gene: TRBJ1-1; CDR3 protein: CAGQDYMNTEAFF; CDR3 DNA: TGTGCCGGACAGGATTACATGAACACTGAAGCTTTCTTT
clone size: once; D gene: TRBD1; CDR3 length: 16; V gene: TRBV7-3; J gene: TRBJ2-5; CDR3 protein: CASSPSGTGTGETQYF; CDR3 DNA: TGTGCCAGCAGCCCCTCCGGGACAGGGACGGGGGAGACCCAGTACTTC
clone size: -; D gene: TRBD2; CDR3 length: 17; V gene: TRBV7-2; J gene: TRBJ2-3; CDR3 protein: CASSLALLAGGPHTQYF; CDR3 DNA: TGTGCCAGCAGCTTAGCGTTACTAGCGGGGGGGCCACATACGCAGTATTTT
clone size: -; D gene: -; CDR3 length: 15; V gene: TRBV4-2; J gene: TRBJ2-7; CDR3 protein: CASSHLADLSYEQYF; CDR3 DNA: TGTGCCAGCAGCCATTTAGCGGACCTCTCCTACGAGCAGTACTTC
clone size: -; D gene: -; CDR3 length: 14; V gene: TRBV27; J gene: TRBJ2-7; CDR3 protein: CASSFGQGLDEQYF; CDR3 DNA: TGTGCCAGCAGTTTCGGGCAGGGGTTGGACGAGCAGTACTTC
clone size: -; D gene: TRBD1; CDR3 length: 14; V gene: TRBV4-2; J gene: TRBJ1-2; CDR3 protein: CASSQPTGGEGYTF; CDR3 DNA: TGTGCCAGCAGCCAACCAACAGGGGGGGAAGGCTACACCTTC
clone size: -; D gene: -; CDR3 length: 14; V gene: TRBV7-9; J gene: TRBJ1-5; CDR3 protein: CASSQGGGRQPQHF; CDR3 DNA: TGTGCCAGCAGCCAAGGCGGGGGGCGACAGCCCCAGCATTTT
clone size: -; D gene: TRBD1; CDR3 length: 12; V gene: TRBV19; J gene: TRBJ1-2; CDR3 protein: CATTQGGFGYTF; CDR3 DNA: TGTGCCACCACCCAGGGGGGTTTTGGCTACACCTTC
clone size: -; D gene: TRBD1; CDR3 length: 12; V gene: TRBV10-3; J gene: TRBJ1-2; CDR3 protein: CATDDRAYGYTF; CDR3 DNA: TGTGCCACCGACGACAGGGCCTATGGCTACACCTTC
clone size: -; D gene: -; CDR3 length: 16; V gene: TRBV10-3; J gene: TRBJ2-3; CDR3 protein: CAISEPGAYLTDTQYF; CDR3 DNA: TGTGCCATCAGTGAGCCAGGGGCCTACCTCACAGATACGCAGTATTTT
clone size: -; D gene: -; CDR3 length: 15; V gene: TRBV21-1; J gene: TRBJ1-5; CDR3 protein: CATVRRGGGNQPQHF; CDR3 DNA: TGTGCCACCGTGAGGCGGGGGGGTGGAAATCAGCCCCAGCATTTT
clone size: -; D gene: TRBD2; CDR3 length: 16; V gene: TRBV19; J gene: TRBJ2-5; CDR3 protein: CASSMTSGLTGETQYF; CDR3 DNA: TGTGCCAGTAGTATGACTAGCGGACTGACTGGGGAGACCCAGTACTTC
clone size: -; D gene: TRBD1; CDR3 length: 13; V gene: TRBV11-3; J gene: TRBJ2-7; CDR3 protein: CASSLGTGLEQYF; CDR3 DNA: TGTGCCAGCAGCTTGGGGACAGGACTTGAGCAGTACTTC
clone size: -; D gene: TRBD1; CDR3 length: 13; V gene: TRBV27; J gene: TRBJ1-2; CDR3 protein: CASSFDRVYGYTF; CDR3 DNA: TGTGCCAGCAGTTTCGACAGGGTCTATGGCTACACCTTC
clone size: few; D gene: -; CDR3 length: 15; V gene: TRBV28; J gene: TRBJ2-3; CDR3 protein: CASSLTGLDTDTQYF; CDR3 DNA: TGTGCCAGCAGTCTTACAGGGCTGGACACAGATACGCAGTATTTT
clone size: -; D gene: TRBD1; CDR3 length: 13; V gene: TRBV7-9; J gene: TRBJ2-5; CDR3 protein: CASSFDREETQYF; CDR3 DNA: TGTGCCAGCAGCTTCGACAGGGAAGAGACCCAGTACTTC
clone size: -; D gene: -; CDR3 length: 17; V gene: TRBV4-2; J gene: TRBJ2-5; CDR3 protein: CASSQEVIVGATATQYF; CDR3 DNA: TGTGCCAGCAGCCAAGAGGTTATCGTGGGGGCGACGGCGACCCAGTACTTC
clone size: -; D gene: -; CDR3 length: 15; V gene: TRBV7-2; J gene: TRBJ2-7; CDR3 protein: CASSPLATRLYEQYF; CDR3 DNA: TGTGCCAGCAGTCCTCTAGCGACGCGTCTCTACGAGCAGTACTTC
clone size: -; D gene: TRBD2; CDR3 length: 16; V gene: TRBV27; J gene: TRBJ2-7; CDR3 protein: CASRALAGVSSYEQYF; CDR3 DNA: TGTGCCAGCAGGGCCTTAGCGGGGGTTAGCTCCTACGAGCAGTACTTC
clone size: -; D gene: TRBD1; CDR3 length: 15; V gene: TRBV4-3; J gene: TRBJ2-7; CDR3 protein: CASSRWGTGAYEQYF; CDR3 DNA: TGCGCCAGCAGCCGGTGGGGGACAGGGGCGTACGAGCAGTACTTC
clone size: -; D gene: TRBD1; CDR3 length: 11; V gene: TRBV30; J gene: TRBJ1-2; CDR3 protein: CACRDRGGYTF; CDR3 DNA: TGTGCCTGCCGGGACAGGGGTGGCTACACCTTC